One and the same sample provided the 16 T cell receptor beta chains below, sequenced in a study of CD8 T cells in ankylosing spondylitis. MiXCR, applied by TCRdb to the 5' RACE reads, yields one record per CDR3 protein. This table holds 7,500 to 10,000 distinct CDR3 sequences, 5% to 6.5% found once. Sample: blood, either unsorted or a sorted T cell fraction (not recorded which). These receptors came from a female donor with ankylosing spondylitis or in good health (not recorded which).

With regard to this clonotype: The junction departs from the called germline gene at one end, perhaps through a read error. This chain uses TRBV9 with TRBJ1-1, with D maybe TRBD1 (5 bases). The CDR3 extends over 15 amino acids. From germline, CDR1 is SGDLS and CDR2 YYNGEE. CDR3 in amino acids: CASNVTGLRNTEALF. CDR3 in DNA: TGTGCCAGCAACGTTACAGGACTCCGGAACACTGAAGCTCTCTTT.

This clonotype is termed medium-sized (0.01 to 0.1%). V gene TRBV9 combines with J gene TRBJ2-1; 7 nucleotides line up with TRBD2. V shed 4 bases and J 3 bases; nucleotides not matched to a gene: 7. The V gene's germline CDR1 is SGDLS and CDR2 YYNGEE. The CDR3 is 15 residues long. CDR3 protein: CASSPSGEGYNEQFF. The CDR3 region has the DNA TGTGCCAGCAGCCCCAGCGGGGAAGGCTACAATGAGCAGTTCTTC.

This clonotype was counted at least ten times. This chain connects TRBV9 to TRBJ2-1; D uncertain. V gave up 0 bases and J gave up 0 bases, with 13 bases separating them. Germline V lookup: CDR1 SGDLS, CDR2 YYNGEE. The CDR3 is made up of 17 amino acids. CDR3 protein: CASSVGGSLSSYNEQFF. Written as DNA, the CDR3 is TGTGCCAGCAGCGTAGGCGGAAGTTTAAGCTCCTACAATGAGCAGTTCTTC.

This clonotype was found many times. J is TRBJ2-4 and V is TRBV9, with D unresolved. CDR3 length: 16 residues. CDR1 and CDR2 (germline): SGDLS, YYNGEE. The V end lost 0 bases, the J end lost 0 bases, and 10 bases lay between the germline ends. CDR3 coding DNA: TGTGCCAGCAGCGTAGGGGCTAGGCTAGCCAAAAACATTCAGTACTTC. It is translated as CASSVGARLAKNIQYF.

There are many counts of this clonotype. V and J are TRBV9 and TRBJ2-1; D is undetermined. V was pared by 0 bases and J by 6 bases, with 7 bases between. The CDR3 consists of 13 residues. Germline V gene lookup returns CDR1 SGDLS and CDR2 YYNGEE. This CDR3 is CASSVAPSNEQFF. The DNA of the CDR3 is TGTGCCAGCAGCGTAGCCCCGAGCAATGAGCAGTTCTTC.

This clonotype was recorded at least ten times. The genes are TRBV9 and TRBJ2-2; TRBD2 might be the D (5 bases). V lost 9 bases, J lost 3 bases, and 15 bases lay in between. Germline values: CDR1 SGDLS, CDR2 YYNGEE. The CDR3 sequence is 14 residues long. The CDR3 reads CATTRGSDTGELFF. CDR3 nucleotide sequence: TGTGCCACCACACGAGGGTCTGACACCGGGGAGCTGTTTTTT.

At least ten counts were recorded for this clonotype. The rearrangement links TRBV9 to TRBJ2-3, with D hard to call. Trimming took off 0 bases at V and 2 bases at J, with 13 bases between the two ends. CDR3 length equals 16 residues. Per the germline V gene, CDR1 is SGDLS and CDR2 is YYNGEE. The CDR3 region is CASSVVGQQYTDTQYF. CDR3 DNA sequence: TGTGCCAGCAGCGTAGTCGGGCAACAGTACACAGATACGCAGTATTTT.

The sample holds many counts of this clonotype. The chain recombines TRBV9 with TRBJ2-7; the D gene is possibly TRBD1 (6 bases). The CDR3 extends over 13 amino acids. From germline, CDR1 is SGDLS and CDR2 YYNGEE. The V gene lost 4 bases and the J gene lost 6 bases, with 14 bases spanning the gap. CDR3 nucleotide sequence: TGTGCCAGCAGCAAACAACAGGGCCTCGAGCAGTACTTC. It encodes CASSKQQGLEQYF. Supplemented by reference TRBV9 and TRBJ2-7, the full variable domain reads DSGVTQTPKHLITATGQRVTLRCSPRSGDLSVYWYQQSLDQGLQFLIQYYNGEERAKGNILERFSAQQFPDLHSELNLSSLELGDSALYFCASSKQQGLEQYFGPGTRLTVT.

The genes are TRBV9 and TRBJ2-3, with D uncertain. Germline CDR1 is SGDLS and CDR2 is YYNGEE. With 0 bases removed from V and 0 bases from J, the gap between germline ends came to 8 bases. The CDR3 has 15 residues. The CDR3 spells CASSVEGTSTDTQYF. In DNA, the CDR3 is TGTGCCAGCAGCGTAGAAGGTACAAGCACAGATACGCAGTATTTT.

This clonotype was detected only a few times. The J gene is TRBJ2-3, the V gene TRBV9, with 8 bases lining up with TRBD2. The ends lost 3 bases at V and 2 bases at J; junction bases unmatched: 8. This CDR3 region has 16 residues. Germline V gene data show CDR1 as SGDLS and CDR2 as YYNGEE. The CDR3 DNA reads TGTGCCAGCAGCGATACCAGCGGGGGATCCACAGATACGCAGTATTTT. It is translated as CASSDTSGGSTDTQYF. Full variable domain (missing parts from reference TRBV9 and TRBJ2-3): DSGVTQTPKHLITATGQRVTLRCSPRSGDLSVYWYQQSLDQGLQFLIQYYNGEERAKGNILERFSAQQFPDLHSELNLSSLELGDSALYFCASSDTSGGSTDTQYFGPGTRLTVL.

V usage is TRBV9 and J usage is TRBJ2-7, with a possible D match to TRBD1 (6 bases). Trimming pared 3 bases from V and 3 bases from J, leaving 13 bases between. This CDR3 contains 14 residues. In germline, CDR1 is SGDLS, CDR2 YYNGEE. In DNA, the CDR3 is TGTGCCAGCAGCGGACCGGGACAAGACTACGAGCAGTACTTC. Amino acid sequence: CASSGPGQDYEQYF. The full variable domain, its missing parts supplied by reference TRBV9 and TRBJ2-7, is DSGVTQTPKHLITATGQRVTLRCSPRSGDLSVYWYQQSLDQGLQFLIQYYNGEERAKGNILERFSAQQFPDLHSELNLSSLELGDSALYFCASSGPGQDYEQYFGPGTRLTVT.

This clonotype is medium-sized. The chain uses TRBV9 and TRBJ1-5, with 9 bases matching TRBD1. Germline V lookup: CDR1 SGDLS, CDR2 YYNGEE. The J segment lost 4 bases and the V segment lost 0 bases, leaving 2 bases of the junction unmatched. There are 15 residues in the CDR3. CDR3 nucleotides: TGTGCCAGCAGCGTAGACGGACAGGGGAATCAGCCCCAGCATTTT. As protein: CASSVDGQGNQPQHF. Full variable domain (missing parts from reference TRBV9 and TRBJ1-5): DSGVTQTPKHLITATGQRVTLRCSPRSGDLSVYWYQQSLDQGLQFLIQYYNGEERAKGNILERFSAQQFPDLHSELNLSSLELGDSALYFCASSVDGQGNQPQHFGDGTRLSIL.

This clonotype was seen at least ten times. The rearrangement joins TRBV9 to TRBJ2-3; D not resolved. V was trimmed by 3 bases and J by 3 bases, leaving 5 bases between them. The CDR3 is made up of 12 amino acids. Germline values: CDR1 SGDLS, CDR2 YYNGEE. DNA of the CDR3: TGTGCCAGCAGCGCCGGGACAGATACGCAGTATTTT. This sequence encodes CASSAGTDTQYF. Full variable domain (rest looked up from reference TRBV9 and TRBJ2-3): DSGVTQTPKHLITATGQRVTLRCSPRSGDLSVYWYQQSLDQGLQFLIQYYNGEERAKGNILERFSAQQFPDLHSELNLSSLELGDSALYFCASSAGTDTQYFGPGTRLTVL.

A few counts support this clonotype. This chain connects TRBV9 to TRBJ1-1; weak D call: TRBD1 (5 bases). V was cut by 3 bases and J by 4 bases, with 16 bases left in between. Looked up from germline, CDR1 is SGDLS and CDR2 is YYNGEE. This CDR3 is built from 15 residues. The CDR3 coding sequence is TGTGCCAGCAGCGAAAGACGGGGCGAGTTCACTGAAGCTTTCTTT. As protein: CASSERRGEFTEAFF.

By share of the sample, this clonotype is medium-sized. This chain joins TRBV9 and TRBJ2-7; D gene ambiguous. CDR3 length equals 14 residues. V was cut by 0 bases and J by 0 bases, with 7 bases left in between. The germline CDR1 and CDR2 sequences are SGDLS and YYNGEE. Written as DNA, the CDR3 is TGTGCCAGCAGCGTAGTCGATAGCTCCTACGAGCAGTACTTC. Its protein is CASSVVDSSYEQYF.

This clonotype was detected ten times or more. CDR3 in amino acids: CASSNAGSGQETQYF. The CDR3 region has the DNA TGTGCCAGCAGCAACGCCGGGAGCGGTCAAGAGACCCAGTACTTC. The chain links TRBV9 to TRBJ2-5, with a possible D match to TRBD2 (6 bases). Germline V gives CDR1 SGDLS, CDR2 YYNGEE. This CDR3 is 15 amino acids long. The V and J ends lost 4 bases and 2 bases respectively, with 15 bases between them.